The 20 T cell receptor beta chains reported below all come from one sample, sequenced in a study of beta chain features in type 1 diabetes. The study's findings and limits: Shorter TCRB CDR3s, moderately but significantly so, marked every one of the four CD4+ subsets in Type 1 diabetes patients.

Every bit of the isolated RNA underwent reverse transcription, so sequencing read expressed TCRB transcripts. The data were produced by immunoSEQ multiplex PCR, yet TCRdb's version contains in-frame clones alone and is incomplete. The sample yields more than 300,000 clones, roughly 13% seen once. Their recognized antigens are unknown. Sequences were obtained from naive CD4+ T cells from blood. All receptors come from a young woman with type 1 diabetes.

This clone was counted a few times. The CDR3 DNA sequence: TGTGCCAGCAGCTTAGCGGCCAGGGGGGGCAATCAGCCCCAGCATTTT. This gives the protein CASSLAARGGNQPQHF. The gene calls are TRBV7-9 and TRBJ1-5; 7 nucleotides match TRBD1. This CDR3 spans 16 amino acids. From germline, CDR1 is SEHNR and CDR2 FQNEAQ (reference sequence). After removal of 0 bases from V and 2 bases from J, the junction contained 4 bases not matched to a gene.

This clone was observed a handful of times. The rearrangement uses TRBV13 and TRBJ1-4; no clear D gene. Germline CDR1 reads PRHDT; CDR2 reads FYEKMQ (reference sequence). Trimming stripped 2 bases from V and 7 bases from J, with 17 bases between. This CDR3 comprises 16 residues. CDR3 DNA sequence: TGTGCCAGCAGCTTATCGCCCGGGTCTTCGGGTGAAAAACTGTTTTTT. Translated, it gives CASSLSPGSSGEKLFF.

This clone was counted a few times. The V and J genes are TRBV18 and TRBJ1-4; 7 nucleotides agree with TRBD1. This CDR3 region has 18 residues. Germline lookup yields CDR1 KGHSH and CDR2 LQKENI. The J segment lost 0 bases and the V segment lost 4 bases, leaving 11 bases of the junction unmatched. The CDR3 DNA reads TGTGCCAGCTCACTGATGACAGGGTCCGACGCAACTAATGAAAAACTGTTTTTT. This encodes CASSLMTGSDATNEKLFF.

The chain joins TRBV15 to TRBJ1-1; D uncertain. V was shortened by 7 bases and J by 4 bases, with 13 bases between the two germline ends. The germline V gene has CDR1 LNHNV and CDR2 YYDKDF (reference sequence). The CDR3 covers 13 residues. CDR3 nucleotide sequence: TGTGCCACCACCCACGGGGTCGGCACTGAAGCTTTCTTT. It specifies CATTHGVGTEAFF.

This clone was seen a few times. The V gene is TRBV4-3, the J gene TRBJ1-6; no reliable D call. V lost 7 bases and J 9 bases, leaving 4 bases between the germline ends. This CDR3 comprises 10 residues. Germline V lookup: CDR1 LGHNA, CDR2 YSLEER. CDR3 DNA: TGCGCCAGCACCGGTTCACCCCTCCACTTT. It is translated as CASTGSPLHF.

This chain joins TRBV11-1 and TRBJ2-3; tentatively, D is TRBD2 (6 bases). The V end lost 4 bases, the J end lost 6 bases, and 14 bases lay between the germline ends. CDR3 length equals 14 residues. Germline-derived CDR1 and CDR2 are SGHAT and FQDESV (reference sequence). CDR3 protein: CASSSRGNPDTQYF. The CDR3 nucleotides read TGTGCCAGCAGCTCCCGGGGGAATCCCGATACGCAGTATTTT.

This clone came up a few times. The chain combines TRBV5-1 with TRBJ2-2, with D perhaps matching TRBD2 (5 bases). V dropped 0 bases and J dropped 3 bases, with 9 bases sitting between them. Germline CDR1 SGHRS, CDR2 YFSETQ. The CDR3 consists of 15 residues. CDR3 sequence (DNA): TGCGCCAGCAGCTTGGCCGGGGTGGACACCGGGGAGCTGTTTTTT. Translation gives CASSLAGVDTGELFF.

This clone turned up a few times. The rearrangement uses TRBV21-1 and TRBJ2-7; no DNA check was done on the table's D call, TRBD1. TRBV21-1 is deemed a pseudogene. The CDR3 contains 15 residues. CDR3 region: CASSTVRGLPYEQYF. CDR3 bases: TGTGCCAGCAGCACTGTCAGGGGGCTCCCCTACGAGCAGTACTTC.

The gene calls are TRBV30 and TRBJ1-1, with unresolved D. Trimming cost V 0 bases and J 5 bases, with 10 bases left between them. Per germline, CDR1 GTSNPN and CDR2 SVGIG (reference sequence). The CDR3 is 13 amino acids. The CDR3 spells CAWSVGLETEAFF. The CDR3 DNA follows: TGTGCCTGGAGTGTAGGTTTGGAGACTGAAGCTTTCTTT.

This clone was picked up a small number of times. The rearrangement uses TRBV5-1 and TRBJ2-4; 8 bases agree with TRBD2. Germline V gene sequence: CDR1 SGHRS, CDR2 YFSETQ. The length of the CDR3 is 14 residues. Trimming removed 2 bases from V and 5 bases from J; junction bases left unmatched: 3. CDR3 bases: TGCGCCAGCAGCTTAGGGACTAGGGAAAACATTCAGTACTTC. Its protein product is CASSLGTRENIQYF.

V and J are TRBV10-3 and TRBJ2-7; no clear D. Germline CDR1 ENHRY, CDR2 SYGVKD. V was shortened by 0 bases and J by 3 bases, with 15 bases between the two germline ends. The CDR3 has 16 amino acids. The CDR3 here is CAISESKSEVRYEQYF. CDR3 in DNA: TGTGCCATCAGTGAGTCGAAATCAGAAGTTCGCTACGAGCAGTACTTC.

The gene calls are TRBV27 and TRBJ2-7; D gene uncertain. Germline assignment: CDR1 MNHEY and CDR2 SMNVEV (reference sequence). This CDR3 contains 13 residues. Trimming cost V 5 bases and J 3 bases, with 11 bases left between them. CDR3 in DNA: TGTGCCAGCAGTAAATATTCCGGCTACGAGCAGTACTTC. Encoded protein: CASSKYSGYEQYF.

This clone has just a few counts. The V and J genes are TRBV7-7 and TRBJ2-3; tentatively, D is TRBD2 (6 bases). The germline gives CDR1 SSHAT, CDR2 FNYEAQ (reference sequence). The CDR3 loop spans 15 amino acids. Trimming pared 5 bases from V and 5 bases from J, leaving 17 bases between. As DNA, the CDR3 is TGTGCCAGCAGCCCTGGGTTGGGGGGTGGAGATACGCAGTATTTT. This translates into CASSPGLGGGDTQYF.

The chain couples TRBV5-1 to TRBJ2-3, with D perhaps TRBD1 (6 bases). Deletions cut 3 bases from V and 6 bases from J, with 8 bases between. Per germline, CDR1 SGHRS and CDR2 YFSETQ. The CDR3 totals 12 residues. CDR3 protein: CASSSRGDTQYF. The DNA for the CDR3 is TGCGCCAGCAGCTCGAGGGGGGATACGCAGTATTTT.

This clone was found a few times. CDR3 nucleotide sequence: TGTGCCAGTAGATCCCCTGGGACATATGGCTACACCTTC. Protein product: CASRSPGTYGYTF. This chain links TRBV19 with TRBJ1-2; a weak D match, TRBD1 (6 bases). This CDR3 comprises 13 residues. With 6 bases removed from V and 5 bases from J, the gap between germline ends came to 13 bases. Germline assignment: CDR1 LNHDA and CDR2 SQIVND (reference sequence).

Written as DNA, the CDR3 is TGTGCCAGCAGCCGACGACAGGGGAAGGGGGACTACGAGCAGTACTTC. It yields the protein CASSRRQGKGDYEQYF. This rearrangement joins TRBV7-9 to TRBJ2-7; the match to TRBD1 covers 8 bases. CDR3 length: 16 amino acids. Trimming took 5 bases from V and 3 from J; bases not matched to a gene: 12. The germline V gene has CDR1 SEHNR and CDR2 FQNEAQ (reference sequence).

This clone appeared a few times. The V gene is TRBV7-9, the J gene TRBJ2-5, with 9 positions matching TRBD2. The CDR3 length is 16 residues. CDR1 is SEHNR and CDR2 is FQNEAQ in the germline V gene (reference sequence). J gave up 5 bases and V 4 bases, and 11 bases lay outside the gene matches. Written as DNA, the CDR3 is TGTGCCAGCAGCTCCTCACCGGGACTAGCTAGGGAGACCCAGTACTTC. This gives the protein CASSSSPGLARETQYF. The full variable domain, with the rest looked up from reference TRBV7-9 and TRBJ2-5, is DTGVSQNPRHKITKRGQNVTFRCDPISEHNRLYWYRQTLGQGPEFLTYFQNEAQLEKSRLLSDRFSAERPKGSFSTLEIQRTEQGDSAMYLCASSSSPGLARETQYFGPGTRLLVL.

This clone has more than one count but fewer than ten. V gene TRBV30 combines with J gene TRBJ2-4; TRBD2 might be the D (5 bases). The germline CDR1 and CDR2 sequences are GTSNPN and SVGIG (reference sequence). There are 13 residues in the CDR3. V lost 3 bases and J 6 bases, leaving 12 bases between the germline ends. This CDR3 reads CAWSGVVGNIQYF. The CDR3 region has the DNA TGTGCCTGGAGCGGGGTAGTGGGAAACATTCAGTACTTC.

The chain employs TRBV7-2 and TRBJ2-1; 12 positions agree with TRBD2. Unmatched junction bases numbered 8, after V lost 4 bases and J lost 7 bases. The CDR3 length is 16 residues. Germline assignment: CDR1 SGHTA and CDR2 FQGNSA. The CDR3 region has the DNA TGTGCCAGCAGCTCGTCTAGCGGGAGGGCCAGGAATGAGCAGTTCTTC. Translated: CASSSSSGRARNEQFF.

The chain combines TRBV4-3 with TRBJ1-4; 8 positions agree with TRBD1. V lost 4 bases, J lost 6 bases, and 4 bases stayed unmatched. The CDR3 length is 14 residues. From germline, CDR1 is LGHNA and CDR2 YSLEER. In DNA form, the CDR3 reads TGCGCCAGCAGCCGGACAGGGTTTGATGAAAAACTGTTTTTT. Translation gives CASSRTGFDEKLFF.